This entry concerns a single T cell receptor (beta chain). The data belong to a study of T cell responses to AZD1222 COVID-19 vaccine. Data came from immunoSEQ multiplex PCR; TCRdb stores just in-frame clones and leaves some out. The profile shows about 150,000 clones, under 95% of them singletons. CDR1 is MNHEY, CDR2 SMNVEV, per germline (reference sequence). This CDR3 comprises 17 residues. The junction had 9 bases not matched to a gene; V was cut back by 0 bases and J by 4 bases. Specimen: peripheral blood, collected on day 0 of AZD1222 vaccination. The chain couples TRBV27 to TRBJ2-1; 7 positions agree with TRBD2. This TCR was sampled from an adult in good health. CDR3 sequence reads: CASSLSKGGSRYNEQFF. CDR3 coding DNA: TGTGCCAGCAGTTTATCGAAGGGCGGGAGTCGGTACAATGAGCAGTTCTTC.